Here is one T cell receptor (beta chain) with its context. As yet, its antigen is unknown. The data derive from a study of cytomegalovirus exposure and HLA in healthy donors. Study as a whole: A preliminary data release comprised 91 million or so unique TCRs obtained from HLA-typed donors.

PCR primers comprised 60 Vbeta and 13 Jbeta primers. The protocol was immunoSEQ multiplex PCR, while the TCRdb copy is restricted to in-frame clones and leaves out a portion. This repertoire shows about 120,000 clones, about four fifths found once; its top ten account for roughly 23%. Study-wide results and limits: An assumption of roughly uniform sequencing depth across donors underlay the presence/absence analyses. The analysis excluded some indistinguishable V segments, including TRBV6-2 and TRBV6-3.

CDR1 is MNHGY and CDR2 is SVAAGI in the germline V gene. The V gene end was trimmed by 1 base and the J gene end by 0 bases; junction bases not matched to a gene: 12. The CDR3 covers 20 residues. Specimen: PBMCs. J is TRBJ2-7 and V is TRBV6-9; 13 nucleotides line up with TRBD2. This clonotype was sampled from a man under 40 in good health and CMV-seropositive. CDR3 bases: TGTGCCAGCAGTTATTGCCTCTCCGGGACTAGCGGGAATGGCTCCTACGAGCAGTACGTC. Residues: CASSYCLSGTSGNGSYEQYV.